This T cell receptor (beta chain) was obtained from a study of blood T cell repertoires in COVID-19. Background on the study: The United States, Italy and Spain were the sources of the acute and convalescent COVID-19 samples. PBMCs, B-cell-depleted T cells, or T cells provided the cDNA or gDNA that made up the material.

Original processing methods: Amplified reference gene primers provided the basis for estimating nucleated cell counts. Generated by immunoSEQ multiplex PCR, the TCRdb table keeps only in-frame clones and is missing some. The V and J calls and clone size were taken over from that table, and D and trimming were inferred from the DNA. Of about 180,000 clones detected, roughly nine tenths appear once; the ten largest clones hold about a fifth. CDR1 and CDR2 (germline): LNHDA, SQIVND (reference sequence). V shed 5 bases and J shed 1 base, with 11 bases lying between them. The CDR3 is made up of 14 amino acids.

What was sequenced was peripheral blood. The source is a man aged 70 or older with active or convalescent COVID-19. The chain has TRBV19 and TRBJ2-5, with a tentative D call TRBD2 (6 bases). CDR3 in amino acids: CASSAGRTQETQYF. The CDR3 DNA reads as TGTGCCAGTAGTGCGGGACGGACCCAAGAGACCCAGTACTTC.